This is a list of T cell receptor beta chains from one sample in a study of beta chain features in type 1 diabetes. Clones were sequenced by immunoSEQ multiplex PCR, and TCRdb holds only the in-frame ones, with some missing. This table has roughly 370,000 clones, approximately 15% appearing once. The sample taken for sequencing was naive CD4+ T cells from blood. Receptor source: a man in his thirties or forties in good health. Each CDR3 is given without its conserved first and last residue.

V: TRBV30
J: TRBJ2-2
CDR3: AWRQLVNTGELF

V: TRBV13
J: TRBJ2-5
CDR3: ASSSRPGLAETQY

V: TRBV9
J: TRBJ2-1
CDR3: ASSVEPLSSYNEQF

V: TRBV7-9
J: TRBJ2-7
CDR3: ASSRGTGDPYEQY

V: TRBV7-2
J: TRBJ2-2
CDR3: ASSLAGTGNTGELF

V: TRBV7-2
J: TRBJ1-2
CDR3: ASSPEISYGYT

V: TRBV28
J: TRBJ1-1
CDR3: ASSLLARTYTEAF

V: TRBV27
J: TRBJ1-2
CDR3: ASGRRENYGYT

V: TRBV28
J: TRBJ1-3
CDR3: ASSSALGTIY

V: TRBV20-1
J: TRBJ2-7
CDR3: SARIGEQY

V: TRBV30
J: TRBJ1-1
CDR3: AWSKRTNTEAF

V: TRBV7-9
J: TRBJ1-2
CDR3: ASSLDSNYGYT

V: TRBV9
J: TRBJ2-1
CDR3: ASSAAGGLAGEEQF

V: TRBV7-9
J: TRBJ1-2
CDR3: ASSRDRAYGYT

V: TRBV30
J: TRBJ1-1
CDR3: AWSVGSEAF

V: TRBV7-3
J: TRBJ1-1
CDR3: ASSPQGGTEAF

V: TRBV7-9
J: TRBJ2-1
CDR3: ASSQTSGGRNEQF